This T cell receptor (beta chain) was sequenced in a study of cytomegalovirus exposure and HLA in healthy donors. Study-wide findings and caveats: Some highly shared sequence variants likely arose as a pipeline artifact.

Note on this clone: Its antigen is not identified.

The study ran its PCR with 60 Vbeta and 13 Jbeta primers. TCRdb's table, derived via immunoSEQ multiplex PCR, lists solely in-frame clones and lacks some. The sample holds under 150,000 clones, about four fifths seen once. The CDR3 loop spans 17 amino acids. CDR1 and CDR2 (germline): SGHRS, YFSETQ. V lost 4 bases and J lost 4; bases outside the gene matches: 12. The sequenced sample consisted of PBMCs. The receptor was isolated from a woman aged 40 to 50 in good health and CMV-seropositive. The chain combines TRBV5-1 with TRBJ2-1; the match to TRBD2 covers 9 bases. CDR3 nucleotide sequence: TGCGCCAGCAGCCCTTCTACTAGCGGGTTGATGTACAATGAGCAGTTCTTC. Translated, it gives CASSPSTSGLMYNEQFF.